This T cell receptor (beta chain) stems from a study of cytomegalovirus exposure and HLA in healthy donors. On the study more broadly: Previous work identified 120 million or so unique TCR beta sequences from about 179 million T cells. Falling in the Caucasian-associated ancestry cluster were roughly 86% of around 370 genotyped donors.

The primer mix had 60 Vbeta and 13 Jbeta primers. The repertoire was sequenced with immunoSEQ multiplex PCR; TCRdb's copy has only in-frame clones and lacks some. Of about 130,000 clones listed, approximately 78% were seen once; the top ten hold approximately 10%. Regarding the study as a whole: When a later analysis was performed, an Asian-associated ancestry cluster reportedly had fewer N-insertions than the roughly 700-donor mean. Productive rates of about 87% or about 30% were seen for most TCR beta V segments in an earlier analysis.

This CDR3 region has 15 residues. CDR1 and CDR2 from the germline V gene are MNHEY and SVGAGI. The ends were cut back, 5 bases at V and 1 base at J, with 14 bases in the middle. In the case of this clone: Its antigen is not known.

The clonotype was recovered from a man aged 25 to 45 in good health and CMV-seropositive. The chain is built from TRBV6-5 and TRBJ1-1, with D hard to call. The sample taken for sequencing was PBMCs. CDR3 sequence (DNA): TGTGCCAGCAGTCCAATCGGACTCTCGAACACTGAAGCTTTCTTT. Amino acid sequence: CASSPIGLSNTEAFF.